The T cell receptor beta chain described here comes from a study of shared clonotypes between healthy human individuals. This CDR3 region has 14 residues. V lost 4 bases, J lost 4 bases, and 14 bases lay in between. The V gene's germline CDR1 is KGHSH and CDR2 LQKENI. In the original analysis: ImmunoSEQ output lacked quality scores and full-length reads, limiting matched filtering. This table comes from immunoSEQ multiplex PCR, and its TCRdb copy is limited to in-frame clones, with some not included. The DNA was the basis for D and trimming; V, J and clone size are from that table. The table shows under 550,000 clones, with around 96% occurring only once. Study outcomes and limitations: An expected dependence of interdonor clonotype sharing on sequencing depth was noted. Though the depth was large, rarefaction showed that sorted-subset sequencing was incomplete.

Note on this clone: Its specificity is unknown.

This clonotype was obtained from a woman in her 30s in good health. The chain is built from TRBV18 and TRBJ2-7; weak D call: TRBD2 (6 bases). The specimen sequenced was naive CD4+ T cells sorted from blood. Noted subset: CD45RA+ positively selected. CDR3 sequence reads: CASSLGTPSYEQYF. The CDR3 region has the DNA TGTGCCAGCTCACTCGGGACTCCTTCATACGAGCAGTACTTC.